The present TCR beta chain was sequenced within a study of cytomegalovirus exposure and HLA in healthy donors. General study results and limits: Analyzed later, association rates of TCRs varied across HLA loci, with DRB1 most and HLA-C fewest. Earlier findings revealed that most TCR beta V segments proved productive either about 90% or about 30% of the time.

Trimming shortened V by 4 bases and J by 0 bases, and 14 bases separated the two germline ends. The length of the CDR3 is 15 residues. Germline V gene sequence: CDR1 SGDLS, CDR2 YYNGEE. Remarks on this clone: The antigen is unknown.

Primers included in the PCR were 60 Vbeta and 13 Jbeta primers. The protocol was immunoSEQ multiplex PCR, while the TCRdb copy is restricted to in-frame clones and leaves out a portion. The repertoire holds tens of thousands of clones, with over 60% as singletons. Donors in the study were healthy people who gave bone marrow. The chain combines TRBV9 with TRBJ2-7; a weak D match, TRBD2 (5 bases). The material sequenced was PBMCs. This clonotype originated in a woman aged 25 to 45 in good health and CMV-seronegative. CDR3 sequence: CASSPRLGSSYEQYF. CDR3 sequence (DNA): TGTGCCAGCAGCCCCCGACTTGGGAGCTCCTACGAGCAGTACTTC.